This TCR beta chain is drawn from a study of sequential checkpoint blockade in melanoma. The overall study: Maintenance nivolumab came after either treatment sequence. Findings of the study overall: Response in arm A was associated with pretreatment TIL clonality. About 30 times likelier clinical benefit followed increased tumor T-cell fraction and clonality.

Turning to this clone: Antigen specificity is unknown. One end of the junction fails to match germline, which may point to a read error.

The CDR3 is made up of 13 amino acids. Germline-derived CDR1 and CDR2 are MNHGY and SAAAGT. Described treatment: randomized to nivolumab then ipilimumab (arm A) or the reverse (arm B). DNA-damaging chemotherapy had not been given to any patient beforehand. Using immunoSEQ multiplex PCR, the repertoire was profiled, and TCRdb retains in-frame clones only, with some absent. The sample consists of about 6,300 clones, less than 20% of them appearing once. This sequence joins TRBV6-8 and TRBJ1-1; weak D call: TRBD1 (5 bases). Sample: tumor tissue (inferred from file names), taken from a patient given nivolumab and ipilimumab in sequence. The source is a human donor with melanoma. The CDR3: CAISREGSTEAFF. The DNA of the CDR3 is TGTGCCATCAGTCGGGAGGGGAGCACTGAAGCTTTCTTT.